This T cell receptor (beta chain) was sequenced in a study of tumor and adjacent non-tumor tissue in lung cancer. Study-level points and caveats: TCR diversity was significantly greater in tumor than normal lung tissue.

Germline assignment: CDR1 SGHNT and CDR2 YYREEE (reference sequence). Trimming stripped 9 bases from V and 2 bases from J, with 20 bases between. The CDR3 length is 16 residues. No cell sorting was done before RNA was extracted from the tissue. Distant lung tissue was collected more than 3 cm away from the tumor edge. TCRbeta libraries were built with three rounds of nested PCR, modified from ARM-PCR. Via MiXCR, TCRdb re-called the multiplex PCR reads, giving one row per CDR3 protein. The sample has about 67,000 distinct CDR3 sequences; more than 75% are singletons. In the case of this clonotype: Its antigen is as yet unknown.

Sequenced input: distant non-tumor lung tissue. The sequence came from a man aged 55 to 69 with non-small cell lung cancer. This chain links TRBV5-4 with TRBJ1-4; tentatively, D is TRBD1 (5 bases). The CDR3 bases are TGTGCCAATAGCTTGGGACCCTCAGGGACTAATGAAAAACTGTTTTTT. It encodes CANSLGPSGTNEKLFF.